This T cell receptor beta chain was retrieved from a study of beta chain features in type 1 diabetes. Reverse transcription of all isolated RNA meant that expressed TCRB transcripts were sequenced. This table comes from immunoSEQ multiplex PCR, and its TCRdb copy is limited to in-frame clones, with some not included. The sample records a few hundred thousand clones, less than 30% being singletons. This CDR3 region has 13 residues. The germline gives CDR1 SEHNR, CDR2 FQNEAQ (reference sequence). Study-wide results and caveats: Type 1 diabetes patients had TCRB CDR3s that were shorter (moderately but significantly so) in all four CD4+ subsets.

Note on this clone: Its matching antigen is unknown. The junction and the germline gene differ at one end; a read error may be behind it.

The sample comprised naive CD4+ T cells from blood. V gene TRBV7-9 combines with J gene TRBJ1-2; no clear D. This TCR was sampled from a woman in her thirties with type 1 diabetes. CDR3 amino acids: CASSLNIGQAVAF. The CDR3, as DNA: TGTGCCAGCAGCCTCAATATTGGCCAGGCCGTGGCCTTC.